This TCR beta chain was recorded in a study of breast tumors, draining lymph nodes, adjacent tissues (dated by TCRdb to 2016 to 2017). The study in broad terms: The study compared TCR beta repertoires across tumor, adjacent nontumor tissue and axillary lymph nodes from breast cancer patients. In human breast cancer, the study set out to assess how tumor, surrounding tissue and draining lymph node repertoires relate to one another and whether T cells might be exchanged between them. Summary of the overall study and its limitations: The conclusion that tumor T cells originate in lymph nodes was presented as consistent with a hypothesis rather than as directly demonstrated. Tumor and nontumor tissue repertoires were significantly more similar in luminal-like than in basal-like breast cancer. A scenario in which most tumor T cells derive from the lymph node and then expand within tumor tissue was judged to be consistent with the data. Tumor T-cell repertoires showed less diversity than lymph node repertoires and more diversity than nontumor tissue repertoires, and tumor T-cell repertoires showed preferential V and J gene usage.

This clonotype came up many times. Its antigen is still unknown. No base qualities exist here, and no much larger clone lies one base off it. The germline V gene encodes CDR1 ENHRY and CDR2 SYGVKD. The CDR3 runs 15 amino acids, cysteine and phenylalanine included. Just CDR3 DNA is preserved here, 45 bases in frame from base 1. V loses 0 bases, J loses 2 bases, and the germline ends lie 10 bases apart. Sequencing used an Illumina HiSeq 2000. Multiplex PCR amplification was used to build the TCR beta chain libraries. High-throughput sequencing was used to analyze the amplified TCR beta chain products. TCRdb reworked the public reads: Q25 trimming with fastp, MiXCR clone assembly, productive beta chains retained. Entries that share a CDR3 protein sequence are merged under the most common genes and DNA. In all, the sample holds approximately 100,000 distinct CDR3 sequences, and 21% of those were seen once. Roughly 1.2% of the sample comes from the top ten.

Lymph node samples were obtained from the axillary draining lymph nodes of breast cancer patients. Recombination linked TRBV10-3 to TRBJ2-5; the D gene is not confidently resolved. The sequenced sample was axillary lymph node tissue. The clonotype originates from a female donor with breast cancer. Some clones in this sample may be carry-over from other donors' samples. The CDR3 reads as follows: CAISESFGRQETQYF. The sequenced DNA is TGTGCCATCAGTGAGTCGTTTGGTAGGCAAGAGACCCAGTACTTC.